This entry describes one T cell receptor (beta chain). The source of the sample is a study of T-cell memory formation after mild COVID-19. In TCRdb, the 5' RACE reads were re-called with MiXCR into one record per CDR3 protein. Of 65,000 to 95,000 distinct CDR3 sequences listed, around 13% are singletons. This receptor was obtained from a man aged 18 to 29 who had mild COVID-19 (a few samples of this study predate the infection). Cell type and time point are not known. The material sequenced was PBMCs or a T cell subset sorted from them (not recorded which).

CDR3 nucleotide sequence: TGCGCCAGCAGTGGCTGGGACAGGGGACTAGGACAGCCCCAGCATTTT. This translates into CASSGWDRGLGQPQHF. The chain carries TRBV10-2 and TRBJ1-5; 10 nucleotides match TRBD1. CDR1 WSHSY and CDR2 SAAADI come from the germline V gene. With 4 bases clipped from V and 7 bases from J, the junction kept 10 bases outside the gene matches. There are 16 residues in the CDR3.